This T cell receptor beta chain was recorded in a study of T cell repertoires in cytomegalovirus infection. Study details: HLA-B-restricted CMV epitopes that are well studied, plus recently identified HLA-C-restricted ones, were used by the study. Study outcomes and limitations: Dominating the ex vivo response were HLA-C-restricted CMV-specific TCR beta clonotypes.

TCRdb itself ran the reads through MiXCR, one entry per CDR3 protein. Of under 500,000 distinct CDR3 sequences listed, about 39% are singletons. Comment on this clonotype: Its target is not known.

V lost 4 bases, J lost 0 bases, and 12 bases lay in between. The CDR3 sequence is 14 residues long. Per the germline V gene, CDR1 is SQVTM and CDR2 is ANQGSEA. The clonotype originates from a human donor in good health (CMV status not recorded). Some clones in this sample may be carry-over from other donors' samples. The V gene is TRBV29-1, the J gene TRBJ2-5; no firm D call. The material sequenced was cultured PBMCs, taken from culture after CMV antigen stimulation. The CDR3 coding sequence is TGCAGCGTTGGACACCGCTTATACCAAGAGACCCAGTACTTC. This encodes CSVGHRLYQETQYF.